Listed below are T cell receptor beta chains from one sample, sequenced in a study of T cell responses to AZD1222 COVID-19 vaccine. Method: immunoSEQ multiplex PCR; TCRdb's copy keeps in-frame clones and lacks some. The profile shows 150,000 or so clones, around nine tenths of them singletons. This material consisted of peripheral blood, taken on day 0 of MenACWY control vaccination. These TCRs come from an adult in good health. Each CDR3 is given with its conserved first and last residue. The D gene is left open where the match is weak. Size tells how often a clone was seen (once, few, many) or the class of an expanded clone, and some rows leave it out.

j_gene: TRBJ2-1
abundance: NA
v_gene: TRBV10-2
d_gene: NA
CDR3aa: CASSDWSSYNEQFF
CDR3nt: TGCGCCAGCAGTGACTGGAGCTCCTACAATGAGCAGTTCTTC

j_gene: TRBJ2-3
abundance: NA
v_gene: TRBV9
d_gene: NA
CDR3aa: CASRGTDQSTDTQYF
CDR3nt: TGTGCCAGCCGGGGGACGGACCAGAGCACAGATACGCAGTATTTT

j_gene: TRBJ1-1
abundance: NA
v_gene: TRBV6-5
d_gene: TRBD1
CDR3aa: CASTPGGYTEAFF
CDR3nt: TGTGCCAGCACCCCAGGGGGCTATACTGAAGCTTTCTTT

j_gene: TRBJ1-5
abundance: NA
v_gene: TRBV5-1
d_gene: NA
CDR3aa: CASSSQGEQPQHF
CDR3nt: TGCGCCAGCAGCTCACAAGGGGAGCAGCCCCAGCATTTT

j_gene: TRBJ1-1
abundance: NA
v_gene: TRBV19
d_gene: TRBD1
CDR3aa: CASSGTGGRTEAFF
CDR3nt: TGTGCCAGTAGTGGGACAGGGGGCCGGACTGAAGCTTTCTTT

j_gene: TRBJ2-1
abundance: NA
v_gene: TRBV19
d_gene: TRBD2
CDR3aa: CASSMSSGRYNEQFF
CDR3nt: TGTGCCAGTAGTATGTCTAGCGGGAGATACAATGAGCAGTTCTTC

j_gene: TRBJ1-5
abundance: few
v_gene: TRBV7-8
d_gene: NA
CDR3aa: CASSLIGHSGDQPQHF
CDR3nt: TGTGCCAGCAGCTTAATAGGACATTCCGGGGATCAGCCCCAGCATTTT

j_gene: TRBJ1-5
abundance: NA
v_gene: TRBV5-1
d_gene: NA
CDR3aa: CASSQGPQGSNQPQHF
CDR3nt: TGCGCCAGCAGCCAGGGACCTCAGGGCTCAAATCAGCCCCAGCATTTT

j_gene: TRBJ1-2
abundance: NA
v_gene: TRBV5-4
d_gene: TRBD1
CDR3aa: CASSAGQERGYGDGYTF
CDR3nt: TGTGCCAGCAGCGCCGGACAGGAGCGAGGTTATGGAGATGGCTACACCTTC

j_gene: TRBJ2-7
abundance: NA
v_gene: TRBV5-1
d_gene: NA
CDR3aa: CASSPRDTAYEQYF
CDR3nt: TGCGCCAGCAGCCCCCGGGACACTGCCTACGAGCAGTACTTC

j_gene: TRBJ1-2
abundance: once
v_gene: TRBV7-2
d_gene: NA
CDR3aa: CASSLRGDYGYTF
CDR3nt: TGTGCCAGCAGCTTAAGAGGGGACTATGGCTACACCTTC

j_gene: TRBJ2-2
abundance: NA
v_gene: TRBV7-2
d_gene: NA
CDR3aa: CASSLVTSTGELFF
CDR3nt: TGTGCCAGCAGCTTAGTAACTAGCACCGGGGAGCTGTTTTTT

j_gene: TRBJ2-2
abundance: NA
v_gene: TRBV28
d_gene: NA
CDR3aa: CASSLWGRNTGELFF
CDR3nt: TGTGCCAGCAGTTTATGGGGGAGGAACACCGGGGAGCTGTTTTTT

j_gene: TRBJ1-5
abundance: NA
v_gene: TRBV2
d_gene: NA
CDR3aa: CASEGGFDQPQHF
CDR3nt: TGTGCCAGCGAGGGGGGGTTCGATCAGCCCCAGCATTTT

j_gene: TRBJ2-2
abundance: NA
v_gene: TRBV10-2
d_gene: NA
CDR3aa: CASSEAGSTGELFF
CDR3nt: TGCGCCAGCAGTGAGGCAGGGAGCACCGGGGAGCTGTTTTTT

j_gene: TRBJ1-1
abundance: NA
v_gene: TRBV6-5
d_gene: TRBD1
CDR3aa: CASSTTGGREAFF
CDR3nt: TGTGCCAGCAGTACAACAGGGGGCCGTGAAGCTTTCTTT

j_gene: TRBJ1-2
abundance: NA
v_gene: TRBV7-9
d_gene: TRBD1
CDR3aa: CASSRGQDTVGFGYTF
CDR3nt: TGTGCCAGCAGCCGGGGACAGGACACTGTTGGGTTTGGCTACACCTTC

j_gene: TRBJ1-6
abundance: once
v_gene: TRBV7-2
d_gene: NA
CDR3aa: CASSKPTEAHSPLHF
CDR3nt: TGTGCCAGCAGCAAACCCACCGAGGCGCATTCACCCCTCCACTTT

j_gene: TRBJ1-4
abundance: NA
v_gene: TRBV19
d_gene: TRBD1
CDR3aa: CASSISGQVVWDEKLFF
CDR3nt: TGTGCCAGTAGTATCTCCGGACAGGTTGTATGGGATGAAAAACTGTTTTTT

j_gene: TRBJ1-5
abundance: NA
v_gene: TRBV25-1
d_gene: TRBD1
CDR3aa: CASSEYKLGTGENQPQHF
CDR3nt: TGTGCCAGCAGTGAATATAAACTCGGGACAGGAGAAAATCAGCCCCAGCATTTT

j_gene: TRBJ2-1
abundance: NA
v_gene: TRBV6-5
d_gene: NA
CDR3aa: CASSFYGSYNEQFF
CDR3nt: TGTGCCAGCAGTTTCTACGGGAGCTACAATGAGCAGTTCTTC

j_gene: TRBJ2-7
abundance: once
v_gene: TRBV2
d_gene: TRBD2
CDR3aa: CASSGWKRETSYEQYF
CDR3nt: TGTGCCAGCAGTGGTTGGAAGCGGGAGACGTCCTACGAGCAGTACTTC

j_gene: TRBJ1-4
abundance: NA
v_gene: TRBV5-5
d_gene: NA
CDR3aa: CASSFGGFEEKLFF
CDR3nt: TGTGCCAGCAGCTTTGGAGGGTTTGAAGAAAAACTGTTTTTT

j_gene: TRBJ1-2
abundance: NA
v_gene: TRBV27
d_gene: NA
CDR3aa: CASSLLAREANYGYTF
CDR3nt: TGTGCCAGCAGTTTATTGGCCAGGGAAGCTAACTATGGCTACACCTTC

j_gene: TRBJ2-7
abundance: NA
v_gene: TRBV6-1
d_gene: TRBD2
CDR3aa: CASSESGSSYEQYF
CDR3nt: TGTGCCAGCAGTGAGAGCGGGAGCTCCTACGAGCAGTACTTC

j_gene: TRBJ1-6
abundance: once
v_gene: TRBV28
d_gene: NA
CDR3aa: CASSLRGWKAYNSPLHF
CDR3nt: TGTGCCAGCAGTTTAAGGGGATGGAAGGCCTATAATTCACCCCTCCACTTT

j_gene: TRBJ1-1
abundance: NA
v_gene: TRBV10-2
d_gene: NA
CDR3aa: CATGPAMNTEAFF
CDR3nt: TGCGCCACCGGGCCGGCGATGAACACTGAAGCTTTCTTT

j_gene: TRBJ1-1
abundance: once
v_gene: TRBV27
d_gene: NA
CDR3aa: CASSLSWDMNTEAFF
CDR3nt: TGTGCCAGCAGCCTTAGTTGGGACATGAACACTGAAGCTTTCTTT

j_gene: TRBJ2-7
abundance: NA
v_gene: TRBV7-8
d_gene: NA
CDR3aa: CASSPLRSYEQYF
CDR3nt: TGTGCCAGCAGCCCCCTGAGGTCCTACGAGCAGTACTTC

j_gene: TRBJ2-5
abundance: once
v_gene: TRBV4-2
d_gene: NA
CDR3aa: CASSQEGSNEETQYF
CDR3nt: TGTGCCAGCAGCCAAGAAGGGAGCAATGAAGAGACCCAGTACTTC

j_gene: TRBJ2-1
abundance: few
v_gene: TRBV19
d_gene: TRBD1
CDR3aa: CASSTRQGRTYNEQFF
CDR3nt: TGTGCCAGTAGTACTAGACAGGGACGCACCTACAATGAGCAGTTCTTC

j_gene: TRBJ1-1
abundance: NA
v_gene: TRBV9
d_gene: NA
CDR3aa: CASSPTGGGEEAFF
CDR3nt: TGTGCCAGCAGCCCCACCGGGGGGGGAGAGGAAGCTTTCTTT

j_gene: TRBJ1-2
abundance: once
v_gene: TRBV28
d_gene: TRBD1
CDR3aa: CASRDRNYGYTF
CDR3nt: TGTGCCAGCCGGGACAGGAACTATGGCTACACCTTC

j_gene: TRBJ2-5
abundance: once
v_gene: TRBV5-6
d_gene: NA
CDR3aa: CASSLGGRETQYF
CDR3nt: TGTGCCAGCAGCTTAGGGGGAAGGGAGACCCAGTACTTC

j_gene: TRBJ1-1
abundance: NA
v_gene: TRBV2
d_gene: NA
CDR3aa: CASRLNTEAFF
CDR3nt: TGTGCCAGCAGGCTGAACACTGAAGCTTTCTTT

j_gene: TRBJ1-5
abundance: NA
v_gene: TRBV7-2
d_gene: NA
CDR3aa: CASSLGFGPQPQHF
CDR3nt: TGTGCCAGCAGCTTAGGATTCGGGCCTCAGCCCCAGCATTTT

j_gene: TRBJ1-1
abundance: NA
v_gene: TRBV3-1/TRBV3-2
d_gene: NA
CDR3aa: CASSSKWDTEAFF
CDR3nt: TGTGCCAGCAGCTCCAAGTGGGACACTGAAGCTTTCTTT

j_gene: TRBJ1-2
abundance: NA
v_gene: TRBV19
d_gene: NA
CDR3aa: CASSILGTLVEGYTF
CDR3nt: TGTGCCAGTAGTATTCTCGGGACTTTAGTAGAGGGCTACACCTTC

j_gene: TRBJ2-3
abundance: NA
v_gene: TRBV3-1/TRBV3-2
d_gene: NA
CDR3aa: CASSLTTGRDTQYF
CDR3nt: TGTGCCAGCAGCCTAACGACAGGCCGGGATACGCAGTATTTT

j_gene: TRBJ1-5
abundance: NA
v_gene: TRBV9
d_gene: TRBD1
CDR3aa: CASSTGVGGNQPQHF
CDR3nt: TGTGCCAGCAGCACAGGGGTGGGGGGAAATCAGCCCCAGCATTTT

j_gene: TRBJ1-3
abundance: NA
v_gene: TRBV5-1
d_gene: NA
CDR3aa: CASSLNSYSGNTIYF
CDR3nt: TGCGCCAGCAGCTTGAACAGTTACTCTGGAAACACCATATATTTT

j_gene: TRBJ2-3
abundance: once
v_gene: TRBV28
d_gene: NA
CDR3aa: CASSSGGSTDTQYF
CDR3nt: TGTGCCAGCAGTTCCGGCGGAAGCACAGATACGCAGTATTTT

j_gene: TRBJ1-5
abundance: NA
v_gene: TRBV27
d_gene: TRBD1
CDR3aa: CASSRDRFSNQPQHF
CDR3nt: TGTGCCAGCAGTCGGGACAGATTTAGCAATCAGCCCCAGCATTTT

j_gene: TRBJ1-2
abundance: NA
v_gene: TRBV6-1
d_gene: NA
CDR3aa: CASSEAQGWGYTF
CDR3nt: TGTGCCAGCAGTGAAGCTCAGGGTTGGGGCTACACCTTC

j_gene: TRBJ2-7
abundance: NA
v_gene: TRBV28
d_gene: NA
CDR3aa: CASSSMTGNDYEQYF
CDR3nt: TGTGCCAGCAGTTCAATGACAGGTAATGACTACGAGCAGTACTTC

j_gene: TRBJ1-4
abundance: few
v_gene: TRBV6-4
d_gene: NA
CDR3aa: CASHRRTGRNKEKLFF
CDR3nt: TGTGCCAGTCATCGACGAACCGGACGGAATAAGGAAAAACTGTTTTTT

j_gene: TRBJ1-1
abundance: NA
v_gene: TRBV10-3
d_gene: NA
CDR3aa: CAISEPLDSPMGTEAFF
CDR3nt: TGTGCCATCAGTGAGCCCCTGGACAGTCCTATGGGCACTGAAGCTTTCTTT

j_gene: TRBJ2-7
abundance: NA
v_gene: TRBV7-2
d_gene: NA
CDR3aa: CASSLAPGPASGSYEQYF
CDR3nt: TGTGCCAGCAGCTTAGCCCCTGGACCTGCCTCAGGGTCCTACGAGCAGTACTTC

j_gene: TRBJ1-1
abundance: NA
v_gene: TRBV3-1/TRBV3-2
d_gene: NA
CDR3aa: CASSQRRKAFF
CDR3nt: TGTGCCAGCAGCCAACGCAGGAAAGCTTTCTTT